Below are 8 T cell receptor beta chains sequenced from a single sample in a study of vaccination effects on CD4 cells after COVID-19. These receptors have no identified antigens. Generated by immunoSEQ multiplex PCR, the TCRdb table keeps only in-frame clones and is missing some. This table holds around 75,000 clones, 60% to 75% found once. ViraFEST used viral peptide pools to expand antigen-specific CD4+ T cells before sequencing. Isolating CD4+ T cells followed approximately nine days of culture. The person was diagnosed with PCR-confirmed SARS-CoV-2 infection between March and December 2020. The sequencing here drew on CD4+ T cells from PBMCs cultured with HIV peptides, taken before COVID-19 vaccination. Regarding subset: HIV-1 Nef peptide pool negative control/reference culture. The receptors were sampled from a human donor who had a prior SARS-CoV-2 infection.

J is TRBJ1-1 and V is TRBV11-1; D not certain. There are 14 residues in the CDR3. Trimming pared 3 bases from V and 0 bases from J, leaving 8 bases between. CDR1 SGHAT and CDR2 FQDESV come from the germline V gene (reference sequence). This CDR3 reads CASSFSGVNTEAFF. Here the CDR3 DNA reads TGTGCCAGCAGCTTTTCGGGAGTGAACACTGAAGCTTTCTTT.

The rearrangement links TRBV6-5 to TRBJ1-4; D is ambiguous. The V end lost 0 bases, the J end lost 3 bases, and 11 bases lay between the germline ends. This CDR3 spans 16 amino acids. CDR1 is MNHEY, CDR2 SVGAGI, per germline. The CDR3 DNA is TGTGCCAGCAGTTACTCGTTAGGGATGGCTAATGAAAAACTGTTTTTT. It codes for CASSYSLGMANEKLFF.

The chain employs TRBV7-6 and TRBJ1-1; weak D call: TRBD1 (5 bases). V was shortened by 1 base and J by 3 bases, with 12 bases between the two germline ends. The CDR3 runs to 15 residues. Germline CDR1 reads SGHVS; CDR2 reads FNYEAQ. Here the CDR3 reads CASSLGLGGDTEAFF. CDR3 nucleotides: TGTGCCAGCAGCTTAGGGTTGGGGGGGGACACTGAAGCTTTCTTT.

The chain links TRBV5-1 to TRBJ2-3, with D possibly called TRBD1 or TRBD2 (5 bases each). V lost 3 bases and J 4 bases, leaving 6 bases between the germline ends. The CDR3 spans 12 residues. CDR1 and CDR2 from the germline V gene are SGHRS and YFSETQ. The CDR3 spells CASSSGPDTQYF. CDR3 nucleotides: TGCGCCAGCAGCTCGGGGCCAGATACGCAGTATTTT.

This clone turned up a few times. CDR3 bases: TGTGCCAGCAGCTTAGTGTGGGGTTCCGAAGCTTTCTTT. As protein: CASSLVWGSEAFF. The chain carries TRBV7-2 and TRBJ1-1; unclear D gene. Germline-derived CDR1 and CDR2 are SGHTA and FQGNSA. The CDR3 spans 13 residues. Trimming took 1 base from V and 8 from J, leaving 11 bases between them.

This clone was detected only once. The chain employs TRBV5-1 and TRBJ2-3; TRBD1 matches 7 bases. The CDR3 sequence is 14 residues long. With 1 base clipped from V and 5 bases from J, the junction kept 4 bases outside the gene matches. Looked up from germline, CDR1 is SGHRS and CDR2 is YFSETQ. CDR3 sequence: CASSLQGTEDTQYF. The CDR3 region has the DNA TGCGCCAGCAGCTTGCAGGGGACAGAAGATACGCAGTATTTT.

As DNA, the CDR3 is TGTGCCAGCAATCCGCTTAGCACAGATACGCAGTATTTT. Protein: CASNPLSTDTQYF. The chain links TRBV7-2 to TRBJ2-3, with no clear D. V gave up 7 bases and J gave up 0 bases, with 8 bases separating them. Germline loops: CDR1 SGHTA, CDR2 FQGNSA. CDR3 length: 13 residues.

Turning to this clone: Additional DNA sequences in this sample encode the identical CDR3. J is TRBJ1-1 and V is TRBV18; unclear D gene. Germline assignment: CDR1 KGHSH and CDR2 LQKENI. This CDR3 has 14 residues. V was shortened by 3 bases and J by 3 bases, with 11 bases between the two germline ends. The CDR3: CASSPKWRDTEAFF. The CDR3 nucleotides are TGTGCCAGCTCACCTAAGTGGAGGGACACTGAAGCTTTCTTT.